The rows below give T cell receptor beta chains drawn from one sample of a study of blood T cells in healthy people across ages. TCRdb reprocessed the 5' RACE reads via MiXCR and lists one record per CDR3 protein. Altogether 1.5 million or so distinct CDR3 sequences are present, approximately 42% being singletons, with the ten largest covering less than 8%. The source material was blood. Every receptor here comes from a young woman in good health. Both conserved end residues are part of each CDR3. Fields, in order: V gene, clone size, J gene, D gene, CDR3 protein, CDR3 DNA. The D gene is left open where the match is weak. For some rows the clone size is stated as once, few or many, or as a class when expanded; others skip it.

V gene: TRBV28; clone size: NA; J gene: TRBJ2-1; D gene: NA; CDR3 protein: CARSFGRQQQFF; CDR3 DNA: TGTGCCCGCAGCTTTGGCCGACAGCAGCAGTTCTTC
V gene: TRBV6-5; clone size: once; J gene: TRBJ2-7; D gene: TRBD1; CDR3 protein: CASSYSSQQGFYEQYF; CDR3 DNA: TGTGCCAGCAGTTACTCTTCCCAACAGGGGTTCTACGAGCAGTACTTC
V gene: TRBV5-1; clone size: NA; J gene: TRBJ1-1; D gene: NA; CDR3 protein: CTSRVSGREHEAFF; CDR3 DNA: TGCACCAGCAGGGTGAGTGGGCGCGAGCACGAAGCTTTCTTT
V gene: TRBV4-2; clone size: NA; J gene: TRBJ2-2; D gene: NA; CDR3 protein: CASSQREANTGELFF; CDR3 DNA: TGTGCCAGCAGCCAGAGGGAGGCGAACACCGGGGAGCTGTTTTTT
V gene: TRBV5-5; clone size: few; J gene: TRBJ2-7; D gene: NA; CDR3 protein: CASSLAVSDYYEQYF; CDR3 DNA: TGTGCCAGCAGCTTGGCCGTTAGCGACTACTACGAGCAGTACTTC
V gene: TRBV7-3; clone size: few; J gene: TRBJ2-1; D gene: TRBD2; CDR3 protein: CASSWSGELFYNEQFF; CDR3 DNA: TGTGCCAGCAGCTGGAGCGGGGAACTCTTTTACAATGAGCAGTTCTTC
V gene: TRBV10-3; clone size: NA; J gene: TRBJ1-6; D gene: NA; CDR3 protein: CAIRSRTEPRDSPPHF; CDR3 DNA: TGTGCCATCAGATCAAGGACGGAACCTAGGGATTCACCCCCCCACTTT
V gene: TRBV21-1; clone size: NA; J gene: TRBJ1-2; D gene: NA; CDR3 protein: CASSKKDGYTF; CDR3 DNA: TGTGCCAGCAGCAAGAAGGATGGCTACACCTTC
V gene: TRBV12-3/TRBV12-4; clone size: NA; J gene: TRBJ2-1; D gene: NA; CDR3 protein: CASSTGLIYNEQFF; CDR3 DNA: TGTGCCAGCAGTACCGGACTGATCTACAATGAGCAGTTCTTC
V gene: TRBV5-1; clone size: NA; J gene: TRBJ1-1; D gene: NA; CDR3 protein: CASSLGGRDEAFF; CDR3 DNA: TGCGCCAGCAGCCTCGGGGGACGGGATGAAGCTTTCTTT
V gene: TRBV6-6; clone size: NA; J gene: TRBJ1-2; D gene: NA; CDR3 protein: CASRPPDGGYTF; CDR3 DNA: TGTGCCAGCAGACCGCCGGACGGAGGCTACACCTTC
V gene: TRBV13; clone size: NA; J gene: TRBJ2-3; D gene: TRBD2; CDR3 protein: CASSIEGSGGIVGDTQYF; CDR3 DNA: TGTGCCAGCAGCATCGAGGGGAGCGGGGGGATTGTCGGGGATACGCAGTATTTT
V gene: TRBV6-6; clone size: NA; J gene: TRBJ1-2; D gene: TRBD1; CDR3 protein: CASSPSGQGNYGYTF; CDR3 DNA: TGTGCCAGCAGTCCCTCGGGACAGGGGAACTATGGCTACACCTTC
V gene: TRBV20-1; clone size: NA; J gene: TRBJ2-1; D gene: NA; CDR3 protein: CSAQMRGGGLGQFF; CDR3 DNA: TGCAGTGCCCAAATGAGAGGGGGGGGTTTAGGGCAGTTCTTC
V gene: TRBV6-6; clone size: NA; J gene: TRBJ2-7; D gene: TRBD2; CDR3 protein: CTSSYSKGGSSYEQYF; CDR3 DNA: TGTACCAGCAGTTACTCGAAAGGCGGGAGCTCCTACGAGCAGTACTTC
V gene: TRBV7-9; clone size: NA; J gene: TRBJ2-6; D gene: NA; CDR3 protein: CASNLGASGANVLTF; CDR3 DNA: TGTGCCAGCAACTTAGGAGCCTCTGGGGCCAACGTCCTGACTTTC
V gene: TRBV12-3/TRBV12-4; clone size: NA; J gene: TRBJ2-7; D gene: TRBD1; CDR3 protein: CASRGTGPSEQYF; CDR3 DNA: TGTGCCAGCAGAGGGACAGGGCCAAGCGAGCAGTACTTC
V gene: TRBV12-3/TRBV12-4; clone size: few; J gene: TRBJ1-2; D gene: TRBD1; CDR3 protein: CASSPGQGTGGYTF; CDR3 DNA: TGTGCCAGCAGTCCGGGACAGGGGACTGGCGGCTACACCTTC
V gene: TRBV5-1; clone size: NA; J gene: TRBJ1-1; D gene: NA; CDR3 protein: CASSLQGRMNTEAFF; CDR3 DNA: TGCGCCAGCAGCTTACAGGGCCGCATGAACACTGAAGCTTTCTTT
V gene: TRBV6-1; clone size: once; J gene: TRBJ2-4; D gene: NA; CDR3 protein: CASRPSGTPGDKNIQYF; CDR3 DNA: TGTGCCAGCAGGCCATCCGGGACCCCAGGGGACAAAAACATTCAGTACTTC